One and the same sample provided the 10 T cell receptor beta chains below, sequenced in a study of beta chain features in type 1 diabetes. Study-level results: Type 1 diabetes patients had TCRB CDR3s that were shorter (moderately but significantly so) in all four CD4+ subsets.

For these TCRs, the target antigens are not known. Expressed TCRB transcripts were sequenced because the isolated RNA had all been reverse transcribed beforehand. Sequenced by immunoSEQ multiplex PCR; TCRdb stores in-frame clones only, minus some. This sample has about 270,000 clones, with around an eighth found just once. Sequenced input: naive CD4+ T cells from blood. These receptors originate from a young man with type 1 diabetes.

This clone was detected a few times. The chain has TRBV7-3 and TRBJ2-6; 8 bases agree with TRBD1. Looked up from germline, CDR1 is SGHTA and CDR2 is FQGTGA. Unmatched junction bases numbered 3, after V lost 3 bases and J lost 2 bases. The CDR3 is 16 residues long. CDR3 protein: CASSLDRAPGANVLTF. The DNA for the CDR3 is TGTGCCAGCAGCTTGGACAGGGCACCTGGGGCCAACGTCCTGACTTTC. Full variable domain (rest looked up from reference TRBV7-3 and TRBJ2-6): GAGVSQTPSNKVTEKGKYVELRCDPISGHTALYWYRQSLGQGPEFLIYFQGTGAADDSGLPNDRFFAVRPEGSVSTLKIQRTERGDSAVYLCASSLDRAPGANVLTFGAGSRLTVL.

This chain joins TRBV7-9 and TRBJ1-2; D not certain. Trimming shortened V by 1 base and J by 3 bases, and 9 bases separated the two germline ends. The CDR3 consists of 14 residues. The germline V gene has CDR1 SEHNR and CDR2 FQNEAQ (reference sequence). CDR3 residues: CASSLVLGDYGYTF. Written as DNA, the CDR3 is TGTGCCAGCAGCTTAGTGCTAGGAGACTATGGCTACACCTTC. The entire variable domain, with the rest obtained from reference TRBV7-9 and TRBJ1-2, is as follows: DTGVSQNPRHKITKRGQNVTFRCDPISEHNRLYWYRQTLGQGPEFLTYFQNEAQLEKSRLLSDRFSAERPKGSFSTLEIQRTEQGDSAMYLCASSLVLGDYGYTFGSGTRLTVV.

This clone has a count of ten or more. In DNA form, the CDR3 reads TGCAGCGTTGATCTAGCGGGAGCGCGTGAGCAGTTCTTC. It codes for CSVDLAGAREQFF. The V call is TRBV29-1, the J call TRBJ2-1; 10 bases fit TRBD2. Germline assignment: CDR1 SQVTM and CDR2 ANQGSEA. The CDR3 runs 13 residues. V shed 3 bases, J shed 9 bases, and the junction held 5 bases outside the gene matches.

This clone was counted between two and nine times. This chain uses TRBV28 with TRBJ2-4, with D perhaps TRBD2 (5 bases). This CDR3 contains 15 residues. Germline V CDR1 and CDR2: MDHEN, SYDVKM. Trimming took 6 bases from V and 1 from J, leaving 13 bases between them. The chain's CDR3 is CASRPPAGAKNIQYF. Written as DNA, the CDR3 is TGTGCCAGCAGACCCCCGGCGGGTGCCAAAAACATTCAGTACTTC.

The CDR3 DNA follows: TGTGCCTGGAGACCTTATCCCACCGGGACTAGCGGGGAATACGAGCAGTACTTC. Its protein product is CAWRPYPTGTSGEYEQYF. J is TRBJ2-7 and V is TRBV30; 13 nucleotides match TRBD2. The CDR3 runs to 18 residues. Germline-derived CDR1 and CDR2 are GTSNPN and SVGIG (reference sequence). V lost 3 bases and J lost 4; bases outside the gene matches: 15.

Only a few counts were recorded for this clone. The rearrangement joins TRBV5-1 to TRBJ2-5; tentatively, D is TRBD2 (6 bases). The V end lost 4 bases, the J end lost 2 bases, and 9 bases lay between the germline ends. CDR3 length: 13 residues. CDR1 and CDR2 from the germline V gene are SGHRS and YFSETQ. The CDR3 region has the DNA TGCGCCAGCAGCCCGGAGGGTCAAGAGACCCAGTACTTC. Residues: CASSPEGQETQYF.

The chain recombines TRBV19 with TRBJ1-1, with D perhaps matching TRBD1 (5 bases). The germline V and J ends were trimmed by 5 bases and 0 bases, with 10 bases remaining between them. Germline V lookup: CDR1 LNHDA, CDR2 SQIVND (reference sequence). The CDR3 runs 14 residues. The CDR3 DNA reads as TGTGCCAGTAGTGCGGGACGGCTGAACACTGAAGCTTTCTTT. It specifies CASSAGRLNTEAFF.

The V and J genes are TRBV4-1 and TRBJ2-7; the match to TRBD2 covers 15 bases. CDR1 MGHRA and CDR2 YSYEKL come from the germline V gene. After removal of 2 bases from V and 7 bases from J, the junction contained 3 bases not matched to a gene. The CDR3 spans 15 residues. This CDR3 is CASSQPGLAGGEQYF. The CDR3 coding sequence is TGCGCCAGCAGCCAACCGGGACTAGCGGGAGGTGAGCAGTACTTC.

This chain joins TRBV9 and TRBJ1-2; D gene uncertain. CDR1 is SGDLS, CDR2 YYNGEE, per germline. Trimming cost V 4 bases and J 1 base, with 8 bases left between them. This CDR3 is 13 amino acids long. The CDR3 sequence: CASSSNLNYGYTF. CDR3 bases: TGTGCCAGCAGCAGCAATCTTAACTATGGCTACACCTTC.

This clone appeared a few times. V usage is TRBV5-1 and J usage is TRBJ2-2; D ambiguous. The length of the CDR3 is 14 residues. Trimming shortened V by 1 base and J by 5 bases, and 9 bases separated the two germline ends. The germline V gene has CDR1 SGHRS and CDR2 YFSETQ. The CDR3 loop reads CASSLSQATGELFF. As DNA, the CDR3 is TGCGCCAGCAGCTTGTCGCAGGCGACCGGGGAGCTGTTTTTT.